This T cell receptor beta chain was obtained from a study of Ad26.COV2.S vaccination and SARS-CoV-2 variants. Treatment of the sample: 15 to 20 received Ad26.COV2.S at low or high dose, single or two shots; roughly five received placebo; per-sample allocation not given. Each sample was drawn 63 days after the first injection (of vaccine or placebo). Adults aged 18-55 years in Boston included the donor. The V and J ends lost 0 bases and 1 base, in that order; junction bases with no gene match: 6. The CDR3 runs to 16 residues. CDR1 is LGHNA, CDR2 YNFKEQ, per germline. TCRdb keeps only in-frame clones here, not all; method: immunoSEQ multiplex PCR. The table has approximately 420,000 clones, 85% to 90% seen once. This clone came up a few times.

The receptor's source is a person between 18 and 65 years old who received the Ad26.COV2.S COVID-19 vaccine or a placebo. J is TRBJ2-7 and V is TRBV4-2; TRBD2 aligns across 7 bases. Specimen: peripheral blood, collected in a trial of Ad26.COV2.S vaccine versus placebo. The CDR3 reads CASSQEGERGSYEQYF. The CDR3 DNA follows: TGTGCCAGCAGCCAAGAAGGAGAGCGGGGATCCTACGAGCAGTACTTC.